This T cell receptor (beta chain) was found in a study of blood T cell repertoires in COVID-19. Study information: Sites in the United States, Italy and Spain provided acute and convalescent COVID-19 samples. Nucleic acid was either cDNA or gDNA, and it came from T cells, B-cell-depleted T cells, or PBMCs.

Methods used by the authors: Estimation of nucleated cell counts relied on the amplification of reference gene primers. Assay: immunoSEQ multiplex PCR; the TCRdb copy retains only in-frame clones and omits some. The V and J calls and clone size were taken over from that table, and D and trimming were inferred from the DNA. In the table there are 90,000 to 120,000 clones, about nine tenths of which are singletons. The germline V and J ends were trimmed by 3 bases and 3 bases, with 8 bases remaining between them. Germline V CDR1 and CDR2: SEHNR, FQNEAQ (reference sequence). The CDR3 loop spans 13 amino acids.

The TCR was taken from a man aged 55 to 70 with acute or convalescent COVID-19. Sequencing was done on a sample of peripheral blood. The chain employs TRBV7-9 and TRBJ1-1; unclear D gene. CDR3 amino acids: CASSFSGDTEAFF. The CDR3 nucleotides are TGTGCCAGCAGCTTCTCTGGAGACACTGAAGCTTTCTTT.